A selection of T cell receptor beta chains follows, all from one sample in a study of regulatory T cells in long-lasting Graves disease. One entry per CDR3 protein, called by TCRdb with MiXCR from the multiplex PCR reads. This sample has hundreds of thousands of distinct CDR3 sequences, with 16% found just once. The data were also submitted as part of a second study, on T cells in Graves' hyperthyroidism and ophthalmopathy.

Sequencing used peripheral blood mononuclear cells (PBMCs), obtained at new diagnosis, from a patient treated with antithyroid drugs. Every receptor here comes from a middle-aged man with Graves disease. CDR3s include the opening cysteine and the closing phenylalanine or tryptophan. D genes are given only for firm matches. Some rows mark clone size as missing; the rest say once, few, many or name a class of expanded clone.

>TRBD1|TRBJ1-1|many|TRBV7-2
CASSRDRVGEAFF
TGTGCCAGCAGCCGCGACAGGGTTGGTGAAGCTTTCTTT
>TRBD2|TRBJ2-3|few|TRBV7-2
CASSYLGPGLAGNTDTQYF
TGTGCCAGCAGCTACCTCGGTCCGGGACTAGCGGGGAACACAGATACGCAGTATTTT
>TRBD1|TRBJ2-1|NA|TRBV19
CASSIQTGGYNEQFF
TGTGCCAGTAGTATTCAAACAGGGGGATACAATGAGCAGTTCTTC
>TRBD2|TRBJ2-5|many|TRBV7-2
CASSFQRGGETQYF
TGTGCCAGCAGCTTCCAGCGGGGCGGAGAGACCCAGTACTTC
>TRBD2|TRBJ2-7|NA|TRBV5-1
CASSLAPTSGYKQYF
TGCGCCAGCAGCTTGGCCCCGACTAGCGGCTACAAGCAGTACTTC
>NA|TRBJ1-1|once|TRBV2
CASSDEGTNTEAFF
TGTGCCAGCAGTGATGAGGGGACAAACACTGAAGCTTTCTTT
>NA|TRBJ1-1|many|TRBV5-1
CAIGRRNTEAFF
TGCGCCATCGGCCGCAGGAACACTGAAGCTTTCTTT
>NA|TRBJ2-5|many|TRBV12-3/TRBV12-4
CASSLIEETQYF
TGTGCCAGCAGTTTGATAGAGGAGACCCAGTACTTC
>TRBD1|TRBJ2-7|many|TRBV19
CASRWTGTLGEQYF
TGTGCCAGTAGATGGACAGGGACCTTGGGGGAGCAGTACTTC
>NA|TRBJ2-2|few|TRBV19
CASREAGTNTGELFF
TGTGCCAGTAGGGAGGCGGGAACGAACACCGGGGAGCTGTTTTTT
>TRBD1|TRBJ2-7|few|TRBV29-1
CSVSGGSYEQYF
TGCAGCGTTTCAGGGGGCTCCTACGAGCAGTACTTC
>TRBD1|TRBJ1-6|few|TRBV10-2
CASSEGTGRGSPLHF
TGCGCCAGCAGTGAGGGGACAGGGAGAGGATCACCCCTCCACTTT
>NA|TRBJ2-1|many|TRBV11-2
CASSLDGYEQFF
TGTGCCAGCAGCTTAGATGGCTATGAGCAGTTCTTC
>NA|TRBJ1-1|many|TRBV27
CASRQFHTEAFF
TGTGCCAGCAGACAGTTTCACACTGAAGCTTTCTTT
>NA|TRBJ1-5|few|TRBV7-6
CASSLDDYQPQHF
TGTGCCAGCAGCTTAGATGACTATCAGCCCCAGCATTTT
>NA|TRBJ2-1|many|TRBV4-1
CASSQSMGNNEQFF
TGCGCCAGCAGCCAAAGTATGGGCAACAATGAGCAGTTCTTC
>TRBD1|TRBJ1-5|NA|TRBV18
CASSDGTGGIQGNQPQHF
TGTGCCAGCTCAGACGGGACAGGGGGCATTCAGGGCAATCAGCCCCAGCATTTT
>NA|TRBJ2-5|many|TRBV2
CASSGGAVQETQYF
TGTGCCAGCAGTGGGGGGGCAGTCCAAGAGACCCAGTACTTC
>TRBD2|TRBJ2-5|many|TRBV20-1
CSARLAGGRETQYF
TGCAGTGCTAGGCTAGCGGGGGGAAGAGAGACCCAGTACTTC
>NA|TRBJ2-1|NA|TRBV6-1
CASSTSGARYNEQFF
TGTGCCAGCAGTACCTCAGGGGCGCGTTACAATGAGCAGTTCTTC
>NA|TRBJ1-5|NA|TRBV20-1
CSARRSGDNQPQHF
TGCAGTGCGCGGAGGTCAGGGGATAATCAGCCCCAGCATTTT
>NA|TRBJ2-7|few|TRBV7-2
CASSPFGGSVYEQYF
TGTGCCAGCAGTCCCTTTGGCGGGTCTGTCTACGAGCAGTACTTC
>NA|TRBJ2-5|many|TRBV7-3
CASSFGGLGTQYF
TGTGCCAGCAGCTTCGGAGGCTTGGGGACCCAGTACTTC
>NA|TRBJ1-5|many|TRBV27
CASTTRGGLNQPQHF
TGTGCCAGCACTACCCGAGGGGGTCTGAATCAGCCCCAGCATTTT
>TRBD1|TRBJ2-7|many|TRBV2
CASSSHPGQGSYEQYF
TGTGCCAGCAGTTCCCACCCGGGACAGGGTTCCTACGAGCAGTACTTC